This T cell receptor beta chain was captured by sequencing in a study of CD8 T cells in ankylosing spondylitis (dated by TCRdb to the late 2010s). In terms of the full investigation: The study set out to find disease-linked TCR variants by profiling T cell receptor beta repertoires in ankylosing spondylitis patients and healthy donors. In total, the full study cohort was made up of over a hundred healthy donors and about two dozen ankylosing spondylitis patients. Peripheral blood samples were taken, and synovial fluid was additionally collected from ankylosing spondylitis patients.

This sample was sequenced with an Illumina HiSeq 2500. Quantitative 5'-RACE with molecular barcodes was used to prepare TCR beta libraries. The authors' pipeline ran thus. To identify disease-linked TCR variants, a new computational method was used, one built on a probabilistic model of VDJ rearrangement. The public reads were quality trimmed at Q25 with fastp and then assembled into clones with MiXCR by TCRdb, keeping productive beta chains. Rows are unified per CDR3 protein, each entry keeping the most common DNA and genes. The V and J calls here are based on TCRdb, not the publication. Within this sample are 350,000 to 450,000 distinct CDR3 sequences, with around 26% of them counted one time only. The top ten clones comprise 0.89% of the sample. This clonotype was detected ten times or more. Its antigen is not yet known. Base qualities were left out, and no much larger clone turns up one base away.

For CDR1 and CDR2, the germline V gene lists MGHRA and YSYEKL. V is pared back by 0 bases and J by 5 bases, with 8 bases lying between the germline termini. The CDR3 runs 15 residues from the cysteine to the phenylalanine. Kept here is only the CDR3 DNA, which spans 45 bases and is read in frame from base 1. What the study reported, not specific to this receptor: Significant enrichment of the disease-linked clones was reported in matched synovial fluid samples from ankylosing spondylitis patients. Some of the motif variants had been reported before in the synovial fluid and blood of reactive arthritis patients, a finding that suggests common disease-initiation mechanisms. The disease-linked clones had a CD8+ phenotype and were found at relatively low frequencies in peripheral blood. Blood from ankylosing spondylitis patients appeared to be characterized by a TCR beta motif made up of 8 or 9 highly homologous amino acid variants.

The rearranged chain carries TRBV4-1 and TRBJ1-6; possibly the D gene is TRBD1, per 5 matching bases. Sequencing was performed on blood, either unsorted or a sorted T cell fraction (not recorded which). The clonotype was recovered from a male donor with ankylosing spondylitis. The CDR3 sequence is CASSQEGRDNSPLHF. The DNA sequence is given as TGCGCCAGCAGCCAAGAGGGGCGGGATAATTCACCCCTCCACTTT.